This passage covers 22 T cell receptor beta chains from one sample sequenced in a study of T-cell memory formation after mild COVID-19. MiXCR was run by TCRdb on the 5' RACE reads, yielding one entry per CDR3 protein. The top ten hold roughly an eighth of the sample, which has 350,000 to 400,000 distinct CDR3 sequences, about 21% seen once. Sequenced material: PBMCs or a T cell subset sorted from them (not recorded which). The receptors were sampled from an adult woman who had mild COVID-19 (a few samples of this study predate the infection). Cell type and time point are not known.

This clonotype was counted only a few times. The V call is TRBV7-2, the J call TRBJ2-7; TRBD1 matches at 8 bases. The CDR3 totals 14 residues. The trim removed 1 base at V and 4 bases at J, leaving 3 bases unmatched. Germline values: CDR1 SGHTA, CDR2 FQGNSA. CDR3 protein: CASSLGHRGYEQYF. The CDR3 DNA reads TGTGCCAGCAGCTTAGGGCACAGGGGGTACGAGCAGTACTTC.

This clonotype was observed many times. The chain couples TRBV20-1 to TRBJ1-2; D is perhaps TRBD1 (6 bases). This CDR3 comprises 15 residues. V lost 6 bases and J lost 5, with 22 bases in between. Per the germline V gene, CDR1 is DFQATT and CDR2 is SNEGSKA (reference sequence). The CDR3 here is CSALPGTTNEYGYTF. The CDR3, as DNA: TGCAGTGCCCTCCCCGGGACAACTAACGAGTATGGCTACACCTTC.

This clonotype was observed a handful of times. The chain links TRBV6-6 to TRBJ1-2, with D tentatively TRBD1 (6 bases). This CDR3 has 14 amino acids. Germline V CDR1 and CDR2: MNHNY, SVGAGI (reference sequence). V was clipped by 2 bases and J by 8 bases, with 15 bases between them. The CDR3 spells CASSYGQSLGGYTF. The CDR3 region has the DNA TGTGCCAGCAGTTACGGACAGAGCCTGGGGGGCTACACCTTC.

J is TRBJ2-1 and V is TRBV7-9; TRBD2 matches at 12 bases. Germline CDR1 reads SEHNR; CDR2 reads FQNEAQ (reference sequence). The V and J ends lost 4 bases and 7 bases, in that order; junction bases with no gene match: 17. The CDR3 length is 19 residues. The CDR3 protein is CASSSIRGASGRASNEQFF. The CDR3 DNA is TGTGCCAGCAGCTCCATTCGGGGGGCTAGCGGGAGGGCCAGTAATGAGCAGTTCTTC.

The V call is TRBV6-5, the J call TRBJ2-1, with 12 bases lining up with TRBD2. This CDR3 has 16 amino acids. V was clipped by 7 bases and J by 6 bases; unmatched bases: 10. From germline, CDR1 is MNHEY and CDR2 SVGAGI. The CDR3 is CASTPPGLAGRNEQFF. CDR3 nucleotides: TGTGCCAGCACTCCACCGGGACTAGCGGGTCGCAATGAGCAGTTCTTC.

The table lists this clonotype with a few counts. The V call is TRBV7-2, the J call TRBJ1-1; possible D gene TRBD1, 5 bases. The germline V gene has CDR1 SGHTA and CDR2 FQGNSA. This CDR3 contains 13 residues. Trimming cost V 5 bases and J 4 bases, with 11 bases left between them. Here the CDR3 reads CASSPWGVTEAFF. The CDR3 nucleotides read TGTGCCAGCAGCCCCTGGGGGGTCACTGAAGCTTTCTTT. Full variable domain (remainder filled in from reference TRBV7-2 and TRBJ1-1): GAGVSQSPSNKVTEKGKDVELRCDPISGHTALYWYRQSLGQGLEFLIYFQGNSAPDKSGLPSDRFSAERTGGSVSTLTIQRTQQEDSAVYLCASSPWGVTEAFFGQGTRLTVV.

V usage is TRBV12-3 or TRBV12-4 and J usage is TRBJ2-3; D possibly matches TRBD1 or TRBD2 (5 bases each). Deletions cut 7 bases from V and 0 bases from J, with 11 bases between. This CDR3 spans 14 amino acids. In DNA form, the CDR3 reads TGTGCCAGCATTGGTTGGGGGAGCACAGATACGCAGTATTTT. This codes for CASIGWGSTDTQYF.

This chain links TRBV18 with TRBJ1-2, with TRBD1 identical over 7 bases. V gave up 3 bases and J gave up 4 bases; unmatched junction bases: 8. Germline loops: CDR1 KGHSH, CDR2 LQKENI. The CDR3 is 15 residues long. The CDR3 reads CASSPGQQFAYGYTF. The CDR3 bases are TGTGCCAGCTCACCGGGACAGCAGTTTGCCTATGGCTACACCTTC.

The J gene is TRBJ2-7, the V gene TRBV7-9, with D uncertain. CDR3 length equals 13 residues. Between the trimmed V and J ends, which lost 11 bases and 2 bases, there was a span of 16 bases. Germline V gene data show CDR1 as SEHNR and CDR2 as FQNEAQ (reference sequence). CDR3 DNA: TGTGCCGTAGGCGGACCATCCCCCTACGAGCAGTACTTC. It yields the protein CAVGGPSPYEQYF.

This chain joins TRBV7-9 and TRBJ2-7; 8 bases fit TRBD1. The CDR3 consists of 17 residues. Germline CDR1 reads SEHNR; CDR2 reads FQNEAQ (reference sequence). With 0 bases clipped from V and 0 bases from J, the junction kept 7 bases outside the gene matches. The CDR3 DNA sequence: TGTGCCAGCAGCTTAGCGCTGAGACAGGGGCCCTCCTACGAGCAGTACTTC. Translated: CASSLALRQGPSYEQYF.

This clonotype was counted only a few times. The chain combines TRBV7-2 with TRBJ2-1; D gene ambiguous. The CDR3 covers 13 residues. V dropped 0 bases and J dropped 8 bases, with 8 bases sitting between them. Germline-derived CDR1 and CDR2 are SGHTA and FQGNSA. CDR3 DNA sequence: TGTGCCAGCAGCTTAGCCACTCAAGATGAGCAGTTCTTC. It encodes CASSLATQDEQFF.

The rearrangement joins TRBV9 to TRBJ1-1, with D unresolved. CDR3 size: 14 residues. Per germline, CDR1 SGDLS and CDR2 YYNGEE. Trimming cost V 3 bases and J 6 bases, with 15 bases left between them. The CDR3 protein is CASSEPTGDAEAFF. The CDR3 DNA reads TGTGCCAGCAGCGAACCAACTGGAGACGCTGAAGCTTTCTTT.

The V gene is TRBV15, the J gene TRBJ2-2, with TRBD2 as a possible D gene (7 bases). Germline V gives CDR1 LNHNV, CDR2 YYDKDF (reference sequence). V gave up 1 base and J gave up 4 bases, with 10 bases separating them. The CDR3 length is 15 residues. This chain's CDR3 is CATSRAGEGTGELFF. CDR3 DNA: TGTGCCACCAGCAGAGCAGGGGAGGGCACCGGGGAGCTGTTTTTT.

The chain links TRBV7-8 to TRBJ1-3; D is unclear. The germline gives CDR1 SGHVS, CDR2 FQNEAQ. V lost 5 bases and J lost 3, with 8 bases in between. This CDR3 contains 13 residues. The CDR3 nucleotides read TGTGCCAGCAGCACCTCGATTGGAAACACCATATATTTT. It specifies CASSTSIGNTIYF.

This clonotype was seen just once. The chain couples TRBV12-3 or TRBV12-4 to TRBJ1-5, with TRBD1 identical over 9 bases. The CDR3 has 16 amino acids. Germline trimming cut 3 bases from V and 4 bases from J; bases unmatched to any gene: 7. Written as DNA, the CDR3 is TGTGCCAGCAGTTTTGGACAGGGGTTTAGGAATCAGCCCCAGCATTTT. It yields the protein CASSFGQGFRNQPQHF.

In its sample, this clonotype was seen a few times. This chain connects TRBV7-2 to TRBJ1-3; D is unclear. The V end lost 5 bases, the J end lost 0 bases, and 8 bases lay between the germline ends. Germline CDR1 is SGHTA and CDR2 is FQGNSA. This CDR3 has 14 amino acids. The CDR3 region has the DNA TGTGCCAGCAGCATCCCGAACTCTGGAAACACCATATATTTT. This translates into CASSIPNSGNTIYF.

The chain couples TRBV5-6 to TRBJ1-2; no clear D. The CDR3 runs 14 residues. The germline V gene has CDR1 SGHDT and CDR2 YYEEEE. The germline V and J ends were trimmed by 0 bases and 8 bases, with 14 bases remaining between them. CDR3 DNA sequence: TGTGCCAGCAGCTTGGGACACTCCTTATCGGGCTACACCTTC. Translating it yields CASSLGHSLSGYTF.

The rearrangement links TRBV5-5 to TRBJ2-1; 11 bases match TRBD2. V trimming: 3 bases; J trimming: 7 bases; junction bases outside the gene matches: 6. Germline assignment: CDR1 SGHKS and CDR2 YYEKEE (reference sequence). This CDR3 is 15 amino acids long. The CDR3 is CASSSLTSGTNEQFF. The CDR3 nucleotides read TGTGCCAGCAGCTCCTTGACTAGCGGGACGAATGAGCAGTTCTTC.

The rearrangement links TRBV4-1 to TRBJ1-2; 9 positions agree with TRBD1. The CDR3 totals 16 residues. From germline, CDR1 is MGHRA and CDR2 YSYEKL. With 0 bases clipped from V and 2 bases from J, the junction kept 4 bases outside the gene matches. The CDR3 sequence: CASSQDPGQGNYGYTF. In nucleotides, the CDR3 is TGCGCCAGCAGCCAAGATCCGGGACAGGGAAACTATGGCTACACCTTC.

The rearrangement uses TRBV7-7 and TRBJ2-5; the D gene is possibly TRBD1 (5 bases). The CDR3 covers 14 residues. Germline CDR1 is SSHAT and CDR2 is FNYEAQ (reference sequence). Trimming cost V 1 base and J 3 bases, with 9 bases left between them. The CDR3 loop reads CASSLVGREETQYF. CDR3 DNA sequence: TGTGCCAGCAGCTTAGTGGGCAGGGAAGAGACCCAGTACTTC.

The rearrangement links TRBV7-9 to TRBJ1-4, with D unresolved. Deletions cut 6 bases from V and 5 bases from J, with 13 bases between. Per the germline V gene, CDR1 is SEHNR and CDR2 is FQNEAQ (reference sequence). The length of the CDR3 is 14 residues. The CDR3 spells CASRELIENEKLFF. The CDR3 nucleotides are TGTGCCAGCAGGGAACTCATAGAGAATGAAAAACTGTTTTTT.

This clonotype was observed a few times. The chain recombines TRBV5-6 with TRBJ1-1; maybe TRBD1 (6 bases). The CDR3 has 16 amino acids. Germline-derived CDR1 and CDR2 are SGHDT and YYEEEE. V lost 0 bases, J lost 6 bases, and 18 bases lay in between. The CDR3: CASSLAAGAADSEAFF. CDR3 coding DNA: TGTGCCAGCAGCTTGGCCGCGGGGGCGGCCGACTCTGAAGCTTTCTTT.